Given below is one T cell receptor (beta chain) in context. Its matching antigen is unknown. The sample originates from a study of cytomegalovirus exposure and HLA in healthy donors. Study conclusions and caveats: With later analysis, a missense DCLRE1C variant became linked to TCR beta V- and J-gene trimming. Associated with HLA alleles at 0.05 false discovery rate in a later analysis were about 17,000 TCR beta sequences.

Primers for the PCR totalled 60 Vbeta and 13 Jbeta. Profiling relied on immunoSEQ multiplex PCR, and the TCRdb table lists in-frame clones only, not all of them. The table shows around 110,000 clones, with roughly 79% occurring only once. Donors were ostensibly healthy at sampling, although undocumented immune exposures were probable. V was pared by 10 bases and J by 12 bases, with 19 bases between. The V gene's germline CDR1 is MDHEN and CDR2 SYDVKM. The CDR3 consists of 11 residues. The chain links TRBV28 to TRBJ2-7; D ambiguous. The sequence came from a woman in her thirties in good health and CMV-seronegative. Material: PBMCs. For the CDR3, the DNA is TGTGCCACTGGCGACCCTATAAACAGGTACTTC. This sequence encodes CATGDPINRYF.